This TCR beta chain was sequenced for a study of cytomegalovirus exposure and HLA in healthy donors. With V trimmed by 5 bases and J by 7 bases, 5 bases remained unmatched. The CDR3 extends over 15 amino acids. Germline V gene lookup returns CDR1 PRHDT and CDR2 FYEKMQ (reference sequence). Broader study findings: Most TCR sequences proved rare, with some public TCRs found in many donors. As confirmed in vitro, a few CMV-associated chains were specific for CMV antigens.

This clone showed up just a few times. As yet, its antigen is unknown. The method was immunoSEQ multiplex PCR; TCRdb's version includes in-frame clones alone and lacks a portion of them. The sample lists 150,000 to 180,000 clones, 86% seen once, with around 2.1% in the top ten. The chain uses TRBV13 and TRBJ2-1; 13 bases map to TRBD2. The TCR originated in a human donor in good health. The sequenced sample consisted of PBMCs. The CDR3 nucleotides read TGTGCCAGCAGCGTCCGGACTAGCGGGAGAAATGAGCAGTTCTTC. This encodes CASSVRTSGRNEQFF. Using reference TRBV13 and TRBJ2-1 for the parts outside the CDR3, the full variable domain is AAGVIQSPRHLIKEKRETATLKCYPIPRHDTVYWYQQGPGQDPQFLISFYEKMQSDKGSIPDRFSAQQFSDYHSELNMSSLELGDSALYFCASSVRTSGRNEQFFGPGTRLTVL.